This entry lists 23 T cell receptor beta chains sequenced from one sample in a study of T cell repertoires in cytomegalovirus infection. Their antigens are not known. TCRdb re-derived calls from the reads in MiXCR, one entry per CDR3 protein. The sample yields around 130,000 distinct CDR3 sequences, under 30% seen once. The sample comprised PBMCs, sequenced either directly or after in vitro stimulation (not recorded which). These receptors were collected from a human donor in good health (CMV status not recorded). Some clones in this sample may be carry-over from other donors' samples.

The chain couples TRBV28 to TRBJ1-5, with 9 bases that match TRBD1. Trimming took 4 bases from V and 5 from J; bases not matched to a gene: 6. Germline V gene sequence: CDR1 MDHEN, CDR2 SYDVKM. This CDR3 has 15 residues. In DNA form, the CDR3 reads TGTGCCAGCAGTTCGCCGACAGGGGGACATCAGCCCCAGCATTTT. It is translated as CASSSPTGGHQPQHF.

In its sample, this clonotype was seen a few times. The gene calls are TRBV11-3 and TRBJ2-5; no reliable D call. The CDR3 covers 12 residues. Trimming left V 5 bases short and J 5 bases short, with 9 bases between. CDR1 is SGHNT, CDR2 YENEEA, per germline. The DNA for the CDR3 is TGTGCCAGCAGCCTACGGATGGAGACCCAGTACTTC. Translated, it gives CASSLRMETQYF.

The sample holds many counts of this clonotype. The J gene is TRBJ1-1, the V gene TRBV20-1; D call uncertain. Germline V gene data show CDR1 as DFQATT and CDR2 as SNEGSKA (reference sequence). V dropped 1 base and J dropped 11 bases, with 20 bases sitting between them. The CDR3 loop spans 14 amino acids. CDR3 coding DNA: TGCAGTGCTAGAGTACCACAGTTCCCAAAGATGGCTTTCTTT. Translating gives CSARVPQFPKMAFF.

The chain is built from TRBV7-6 and TRBJ1-2; possibly TRBD1 for D (5 bases). The CDR3 spans 11 residues. V was clipped by 8 bases and J by 4 bases, with 8 bases between them. Germline-derived CDR1 and CDR2 are SGHVS and FNYEAQ. CDR3 nucleotides: TGTGCCAGCGGTGGGGGCTATGGCTACACCTTC. As protein: CASGGGYGYTF.

The chain combines TRBV7-6 with TRBJ2-1, with D perhaps assigned TRBD1 or TRBD2 (5 bases each). With 1 base removed from V and 6 bases from J, the gap between germline ends came to 19 bases. Per the germline V gene, CDR1 is SGHVS and CDR2 is FNYEAQ. The CDR3 covers 17 residues. The CDR3 DNA sequence: TGTGCCAGCAGCTTAGGGAACTCCGAGTTTGGGGGCAATGAGCAGTTCTTC. Protein product: CASSLGNSEFGGNEQFF.

This clonotype was counted only a few times. The rearrangement links TRBV6-1 to TRBJ2-5; D may be TRBD1 or TRBD2 (7 bases each). Germline V gene data show CDR1 as MNHNS and CDR2 as SASEGT. This CDR3 is 17 amino acids long. The V end was cut by 0 bases, the J end by 3 bases, with 17 bases between. CDR3 DNA: TGTGCCAGCAGTGAAGCCTGGGAGGGGGCGATGAAAGAGACCCAGTACTTC. Protein sequence: CASSEAWEGAMKETQYF.

J is TRBJ2-1 and V is TRBV5-1; D call uncertain. This CDR3 has 16 residues. V was pared by 2 bases and J by 4 bases, with 16 bases between. Germline V gene lookup returns CDR1 SGHRS and CDR2 YFSETQ. The CDR3 DNA reads as TGCGCCAGCAGCTTTCGGGCTATAACCCGATACAATGAGCAGTTCTTC. It codes for CASSFRAITRYNEQFF.

This clonotype was detected once. A much larger clone sits a single nucleotide away, making a read error possible. The chain links TRBV7-2 to TRBJ2-3; 8 nucleotides line up with TRBD2. The CDR3 length is 15 residues. The germline V gene encodes CDR1 SGHTA and CDR2 FQGNSA. The CDR3 reads CASSAGTRGTDAQYF. The CDR3 nucleotides are TGTGCCAGCAGCGCCGGGACTAGAGGCACAGATGCGCAGTATTTT.

The chain has TRBV7-7 and TRBJ2-1; the match to TRBD2 covers 14 bases. The CDR3 extends over 14 amino acids. The J segment lost 15 bases and the V segment lost 5 bases, leaving 9 bases of the junction unmatched. Germline V gene lookup returns CDR1 SSHAT and CDR2 FNYEAQ (reference sequence). CDR3 bases: TGTGCCAGCAGCACCGGGACTAGCGGGAGTATACGGTTCTTC. Translating it yields CASSTGTSGSIRFF.

This clonotype was counted only a few times. The chain combines TRBV7-2 with TRBJ1-1, with D tentatively TRBD1 (6 bases). CDR1 SGHTA and CDR2 FQGNSA come from the germline V gene. The germline V and J ends were trimmed by 0 bases and 7 bases, with 12 bases remaining between them. The CDR3 is made up of 14 amino acids. The CDR3 DNA sequence: TGTGCCAGCAGCTTAGCGGGGGGGGCGGGTGAAGCTTTCTTT. This translates into CASSLAGGAGEAFF.

The J gene is TRBJ1-2, the V gene TRBV6-6; TRBD1 might be the D (5 bases). V was pared by 2 bases and J by 8 bases, with 18 bases between. From germline, CDR1 is MNHNY and CDR2 SVGAGI (reference sequence). This CDR3 spans 15 amino acids. The CDR3 reads CASSYGVRGGKGYTF. CDR3 nucleotide sequence: TGTGCCAGCAGTTACGGAGTAAGGGGTGGCAAAGGCTACACCTTC.

The chain has TRBV6-2 or TRBV6-3 and TRBJ2-7, with TRBD2 matching 9 bases. This CDR3 region has 17 residues. V was pared by 4 bases and J by 0 bases, with 10 bases of the junction left unmatched. Germline values: CDR1 MNHEY, CDR2 SVGEGT. CDR3 in amino acids: CASSSPGLAQSSYEQYV. The CDR3 region has the DNA TGTGCCAGCAGTTCCCCGGGACTAGCTCAGAGCTCCTACGAGCAGTACGTC.

This rearrangement joins TRBV12-3 or TRBV12-4 to TRBJ2-2; D uncertain. The ends were cut back, 8 bases at V and 1 base at J, with 8 bases in the middle. The CDR3 consists of 13 residues. CDR3 in amino acids: CASGLVNTGELFF. CDR3 DNA: TGTGCCAGCGGGCTTGTGAACACCGGGGAGCTGTTTTTT.

The chain joins TRBV9 to TRBJ2-1, with 8 bases matching TRBD2. The ends lost 0 bases at V and 6 bases at J; junction bases unmatched: 8. Germline V gene sequence: CDR1 SGDLS, CDR2 YYNGEE. The CDR3 length is 16 residues. In DNA form, the CDR3 reads TGTGCCAGCAGCGTAGGGACTAGCTACTTGGGCAATGAGCAGTTCTTC. This gives the protein CASSVGTSYLGNEQFF.

The V gene is TRBV6-5, the J gene TRBJ1-5; 7 nucleotides match TRBD1. The CDR3 is 18 residues long. V trimming: 0 bases; J trimming: 0 bases; junction bases outside the gene matches: 8. Germline V gene sequence: CDR1 MNHEY, CDR2 SVGAGI. The CDR3 protein is CASSYSRQGVGSNQPQHF. The CDR3 bases are TGTGCCAGCAGTTACTCTAGGCAGGGGGTCGGTAGCAATCAGCCCCAGCATTTT.

The V gene is TRBV19, the J gene TRBJ2-7; 9 nucleotides line up with TRBD1. Germline V gene data show CDR1 as LNHDA and CDR2 as SQIVND (reference sequence). The trim removed 6 bases at V and 4 bases at J, leaving 10 bases unmatched. The CDR3 is 15 amino acids. The CDR3 sequence: CASRDPGQGTYEQYF. The CDR3 nucleotides read TGTGCCAGTAGGGATCCGGGACAGGGAACGTACGAGCAGTACTTC.

This clonotype was recorded at least ten times. The rearrangement joins TRBV11-2 to TRBJ1-6; no definite D call. Germline loops: CDR1 SGHAT, CDR2 FQNNGV. Trimming removed 5 bases at V and 9 bases at J, with 5 bases between. CDR3 length: 11 residues. CDR3 sequence reads: CASSVGSPLHF. The CDR3 nucleotides read TGTGCCAGCAGCGTTGGTTCACCCCTCCACTTT.

This clonotype was seen many times. This chain connects TRBV7-6 to TRBJ2-1; TRBD2 aligns across 7 bases. The CDR3 loop spans 16 amino acids. Germline CDR1 is SGHVS and CDR2 is FNYEAQ. The V and J ends lost 5 bases and 1 base, in that order; junction bases with no gene match: 8. This CDR3 reads CASSPQTSSSYNEQFF. For the CDR3, the DNA is TGTGCCAGCAGCCCGCAGACTAGCAGTTCCTACAATGAGCAGTTCTTC.

This clonotype was found many times. The V gene is TRBV7-8, the J gene TRBJ2-1; TRBD2 aligns across 10 bases. The V and J ends lost 0 bases and 5 bases, in that order; junction bases with no gene match: 13. The CDR3 is made up of 19 amino acids. Per the germline V gene, CDR1 is SGHVS and CDR2 is FQNEAQ. DNA of the CDR3: TGTGCCAGCAGCTTAGCCGTGAGGGGGGGACTAGCGAGGAACAATGAGCAGTTCTTC. It translates to CASSLAVRGGLARNNEQFF.

This clonotype showed up many times. The chain employs TRBV11-2 and TRBJ2-7, with a possible D match to TRBD2 (5 bases). The CDR3 consists of 13 residues. The germline V gene has CDR1 SGHAT and CDR2 FQNNGV. Between the trimmed V and J ends, which lost 5 bases and 4 bases, there was a span of 12 bases. CDR3 bases: TGTGCCAGCAGCGCGGCTAGAGGGTACGAGCAGTACTTC. Its protein product is CASSAARGYEQYF. Variable domain in full (rest from reference TRBV11-2 and TRBJ2-7): EAGVAQSPRYKIIEKRQSVAFWCNPISGHATLYWYQQILGQGPKLLIQFQNNGVVDDSQLPKDRFSAERLKGVDSTLKIQPAKLEDSAVYLCASSAARGYEQYFGPGTRLTVT.

By share of the sample, this clonotype is medium-sized. The V gene is TRBV6-1, the J gene TRBJ2-3; D perhaps matches TRBD2 (6 bases). Trimming stripped 5 bases from V and 5 bases from J, with 23 bases between. Germline-derived CDR1 and CDR2 are MNHNS and SASEGT. The CDR3 spans 17 residues. The CDR3 DNA sequence: TGTGCCAGCAGTTCAACCTCGGGACTTATGTTTGAAGATACGCAGTATTTT. It encodes CASSSTSGLMFEDTQYF.

The chain is built from TRBV19 and TRBJ2-5, with D maybe TRBD1 (5 bases). V was pared by 10 bases and J by 5 bases, with 14 bases between. Germline loops: CDR1 LNHDA, CDR2 SQIVND (reference sequence). This CDR3 has 12 residues. The CDR3: CATRRGAETQYF. The CDR3 DNA reads TGTGCCACCCGTAGGGGCGCGGAGACCCAGTACTTC.

This clonotype appeared a few times. This chain joins TRBV6-6 and TRBJ2-5; D gene uncertain. This CDR3 spans 14 amino acids. Germline values: CDR1 MNHNY, CDR2 SVGAGI (reference sequence). CDR3 sequence: CVVQRRARPETQYF. CDR3 nucleotide sequence: TGTGTCGTCCAAAGGAGAGCGCGACCAGAGACCCAGTACTTC.